Below, 24 T cell receptor beta chains from the same sample are listed, as sequenced in a study of shared clonotypes between healthy human individuals. Only in-frame clones appear in the TCRdb table, and some are missing; sequencing was by immunoSEQ multiplex PCR. Seen here are a few hundred thousand clones, around 97% observed once, and the top ten hold 0.045% to 0.06%. Sequenced sample: naive CD4+ T cells sorted from blood. Subset defined: CD45RA+ positively selected. All receptors come from a woman in her twenties or thirties in good health.

J is TRBJ2-5 and V is TRBV7-2; 8 bases align to TRBD2. J gave up 4 bases and V 7 bases, and 11 bases lay outside the gene matches. The CDR3 runs to 15 residues. CDR1 SGHTA and CDR2 FQGNSA come from the germline V gene. The CDR3 nucleotides read TGTGCCAGCACCCCCGGACTAGCCCACGTAGAGACCCAGTACTTC. It translates to CASTPGLAHVETQYF.

With regard to this clone: This sample also contains other DNA sequences that code for the same CDR3. This CDR3 reads CASSLDGNYGYTF. DNA for the CDR3: TGTGCCAGCAGCTTGGACGGTAACTATGGCTACACCTTC. The J gene is TRBJ1-2, the V gene TRBV5-4, with no clear D. Germline V gene sequence: CDR1 SGHNT, CDR2 YYREEE (reference sequence). The V and J ends lost 0 bases and 1 base respectively, with 4 bases between them. There are 13 residues in the CDR3.

On this clone: Other DNA sequences of this sample code for an identical CDR3. The chain couples TRBV28 to TRBJ2-7; perhaps TRBD1 as D (5 bases). This CDR3 spans 12 amino acids. Per the germline V gene, CDR1 is MDHEN and CDR2 is SYDVKM. Deletions cut 2 bases from V and 3 bases from J, with 5 bases between. As DNA, the CDR3 is TGTGCCAGCAGTTTAAGGGGCTACGAGCAGTACTTC. Encoded protein: CASSLRGYEQYF.

This chain connects TRBV28 to TRBJ1-1; D gene ambiguous. The CDR3 spans 14 residues. CDR1 and CDR2 from the germline V gene are MDHEN and SYDVKM. V lost 5 bases to trimming and J lost 0 bases, with 10 bases between them. DNA for the CDR3: TGTGCCAGCAGTCTCCAGGCCATGAACACTGAAGCTTTCTTT. Its protein is CASSLQAMNTEAFF.

This clone showed up just a few times. This rearrangement joins TRBV7-2 to TRBJ1-2, with D possibly matching TRBD1 (6 bases). CDR1 is SGHTA and CDR2 is FQGNSA in the germline V gene. The CDR3 has 15 residues. With 5 bases removed from V and 4 bases from J, the gap between germline ends came to 17 bases. The CDR3 is CASSTRGGWGYGYTF. The CDR3, as DNA: TGTGCCAGCAGCACTAGAGGGGGGTGGGGCTATGGCTACACCTTC.

Only one count was recorded for this clone. The genes are TRBV7-2 and TRBJ2-3; D possibly corresponds to TRBD2 (6 bases). The CDR3 has 17 residues. V was trimmed by 3 bases and J by 1 base, leaving 17 bases between them. Germline loops: CDR1 SGHTA, CDR2 FQGNSA. CDR3 residues: CASSFSSGLRGTDTQYF. CDR3 DNA sequence: TGTGCCAGCAGCTTCAGTAGCGGACTTCGTGGCACAGATACGCAGTATTTT.

The chain recombines TRBV19 with TRBJ2-5; D ambiguous. Trimming cost V 4 bases and J 5 bases, with 20 bases left between them. This CDR3 comprises 16 residues. The germline V gene encodes CDR1 LNHDA and CDR2 SQIVND (reference sequence). CDR3 residues: CASSTHLAPKVETQYF. The CDR3 nucleotides are TGTGCCAGTAGTACCCACCTGGCCCCTAAGGTGGAGACCCAGTACTTC.

The V gene is TRBV5-1, the J gene TRBJ2-5; 10 positions match TRBD2. After removal of 5 bases from V and 4 bases from J, the junction contained 5 bases not matched to a gene. The CDR3 contains 14 residues. The V gene's germline CDR1 is SGHRS and CDR2 YFSETQ. The CDR3 protein is CASRSSGSSETQYF. DNA for the CDR3: TGCGCCAGCAGATCTAGCGGGAGTTCAGAGACCCAGTACTTC.

V is TRBV6-1 and J is TRBJ2-7; tentatively, D is TRBD2 (6 bases). Germline CDR1 and CDR2: MNHNS and SASEGT. The CDR3 is 15 amino acids. Trimming stripped 3 bases from V and 2 bases from J, with 14 bases between. The CDR3 bases are TGTGCCAGCAGTGAGGGGGGAGCCGGGGCCTACGAGCAGTACTTC. Residues: CASSEGGAGAYEQYF.

This chain uses TRBV4-2 with TRBJ2-7; 10 nucleotides align to TRBD2. Trimming at V came to 1 base and at J to 2 bases, leaving 14 bases not matched to a gene. The CDR3 runs to 19 residues. Germline V gene data show CDR1 as LGHNA and CDR2 as YNFKEQ. The CDR3 DNA follows: TGTGCCAGCAGCCAAGGTGAAAATAGCGGGAGGCTTACGGCCTACGAGCAGTACTTC. Protein sequence: CASSQGENSGRLTAYEQYF.

V gene TRBV28 combines with J gene TRBJ2-6; D is uncertain. Germline values: CDR1 MDHEN, CDR2 SYDVKM. The CDR3 extends over 12 amino acids. DNA of the CDR3: TGTTCCTCCTCCTCTGGGGCCAACGTCCTGACTTTC. Its protein product is CSSSSGANVLTF.

Details on this clone: This specimen includes other DNA sequences encoding the same CDR3. The rearrangement uses TRBV5-1 and TRBJ2-7; weak D call: TRBD1 (5 bases). Per germline, CDR1 SGHRS and CDR2 YFSETQ. CDR3 length equals 15 residues. Trimming removed 0 bases from V and 0 bases from J, with 10 bases in between. The CDR3 nucleotides are TGCGCCAGCAGCTTGGTGGCAGGGTCCTCCTACGAGCAGTACTTC. This translates into CASSLVAGSSYEQYF.

The chain carries TRBV28 and TRBJ1-1, with D possibly TRBD1 on 6 matching bases. Trimming removed 6 bases from V and 3 bases from J, with 20 bases in between. Germline V gene lookup returns CDR1 MDHEN and CDR2 SYDVKM. The CDR3 runs 16 residues. The CDR3 DNA is TGTGCCAGCAGAATTACAGGGCCAGGTAGAGACACTGAAGCTTTCTTT. Its translation: CASRITGPGRDTEAFF.

The CDR3 nucleotides are TGCGCCAGCAGCCAAGGGGGGTACCGGCCTCCTAACTATGGCTACACCTTC. This translates into CASSQGGYRPPNYGYTF. The V gene is TRBV4-1, the J gene TRBJ1-2, with D tentatively TRBD1 (5 bases). The germline V gene encodes CDR1 MGHRA and CDR2 YSYEKL. V gave up 1 base and J gave up 0 bases, with 15 bases separating them. This CDR3 has 17 residues.

This chain joins TRBV28 and TRBJ1-2, with D uncertain. Germline CDR1 reads MDHEN; CDR2 reads SYDVKM. The CDR3 has 12 amino acids. V dropped 3 bases and J dropped 4 bases, with 6 bases sitting between them. This CDR3 reads CASSFVGYGYTF. In DNA form, the CDR3 reads TGTGCCAGCAGTTTTGTCGGCTATGGCTACACCTTC.

This sequence joins TRBV5-5 and TRBJ2-1, with 7 bases aligning to TRBD2. There are 13 residues in the CDR3. Trimming removed 3 bases from V and 9 bases from J; junction bases left unmatched: 6. Per the germline V gene, CDR1 is SGHKS and CDR2 is YYEKEE (reference sequence). The chain's CDR3 is CASSWWTSSEQFF. As DNA, the CDR3 is TGTGCCAGCAGCTGGTGGACTAGTAGTGAGCAGTTCTTC.

The chain is built from TRBV2 and TRBJ2-1; TRBD2 agrees at 13 bases. V lost 4 bases and J lost 7; bases outside the gene matches: 4. The V gene's germline CDR1 is SNHLY and CDR2 FYNNEI. The length of the CDR3 is 15 residues. This CDR3 reads CASSAGTSGKNEQFF. The CDR3 region has the DNA TGTGCCAGCAGTGCCGGGACTAGCGGGAAAAATGAGCAGTTCTTC.

This clone occurred once. V usage is TRBV15 and J usage is TRBJ2-5; TRBD1 agrees at 7 bases. This CDR3 contains 16 residues. The junction had 5 bases not matched to a gene; V was cut back by 0 bases and J by 1 base. Per the germline V gene, CDR1 is LNHNV and CDR2 is YYDKDF (reference sequence). The CDR3 spells CATSRDLAGGQETQYF. CDR3 nucleotide sequence: TGTGCCACCAGCAGAGATCTGGCAGGGGGCCAAGAGACCCAGTACTTC.

This chain uses TRBV23-1 with TRBJ1-4, with a tentative D call TRBD1 (6 bases). TRBV23-1 has ORF status, its function being uncertain. The CDR3 sequence is 15 residues long. V gave up 1 base and J gave up 6 bases, with 12 bases separating them. The CDR3 reads CASSQWTACYEKLFF. The CDR3, as DNA: TGCGCCAGCAGTCAATGGACAGCCTGTTATGAAAAACTGTTTTTT.

This chain uses TRBV4-1 with TRBJ2-1; 13 nucleotides align to TRBD2. Germline CDR1 and CDR2: MGHRA and YSYEKL. The CDR3 is 17 residues long. Germline trimming cut 1 base from V and 7 bases from J; bases unmatched to any gene: 7. In nucleotides, the CDR3 is TGCGCCAGCAGCCAAGCTCGCAGGACTAGCGGGAGTAATGAGCAGTTCTTC. It is translated as CASSQARRTSGSNEQFF.

This chain connects TRBV10-3 to TRBJ1-2, with 10 nucleotides matching TRBD1. In germline, CDR1 is ENHRY, CDR2 SYGVKD. V lost 3 bases, J lost 2 bases, and 6 bases stayed unmatched. The CDR3 is made up of 16 amino acids. CDR3: CAISDPPGQGNYGYTF. The CDR3 nucleotides read TGTGCCATCAGTGACCCCCCGGGACAGGGGAACTATGGCTACACCTTC.

J is TRBJ1-1 and V is TRBV19; no firm D call. Germline-derived CDR1 and CDR2 are LNHDA and SQIVND (reference sequence). This CDR3 contains 15 residues. V was trimmed by 3 bases and J by 1 base, leaving 12 bases between them. CDR3 nucleotides: TGTGCCAGTAGTATTGGTGGACTAAGGAACACTGAAGCTTTCTTT. It codes for CASSIGGLRNTEAFF.

The chain joins TRBV5-1 to TRBJ2-3, with 10 bases aligning to TRBD1. V lost 4 bases to trimming and J lost 6 bases; unmatched junction nucleotides: 8. This CDR3 contains 15 residues. Germline loops: CDR1 SGHRS, CDR2 YFSETQ. CDR3 in DNA: TGCGCCAGCAGCCTACCGGGACAGGGGAGGGATACGCAGTATTTT. Its translation is CASSLPGQGRDTQYF.

The rearrangement links TRBV29-1 to TRBJ2-1; 8 bases align to TRBD2. Losses at the gene ends were 6 bases for V and 7 bases for J; bases not matched to a gene: 17. The CDR3 is made up of 16 amino acids. Looked up from germline, CDR1 is SQVTM and CDR2 is ANQGSEA. The CDR3, as DNA: TGCAGCGTGCACCGAGGCTTGAGCGGGAGTACAAATGAGCAGTTCTTC. Protein sequence: CSVHRGLSGSTNEQFF.